The 12 T cell receptor beta chains below were found in one sample sequenced in a study of T cells in Graves' hyperthyroidism and ophthalmopathy. Regions amplified from RNA transcripts were the TCR beta CDR3 regions. The TCR CDR3 was amplified in a first-round RT-PCR using the HTBI primer set. TCRdb processed the multiplex PCR reads anew with MiXCR; each CDR3 protein has one entry. The sample consists of about 690,000 distinct CDR3 sequences, around 16% of them appearing once. Sequencing was carried out using blood. Receptor source: a middle-aged man with Graves' hyperthyroidism.

This clonotype came up a few times. The chain carries TRBV5-5 and TRBJ2-7; 13 bases are shared with TRBD2. CDR3 length: 15 residues. Germline V lookup: CDR1 SGHKS, CDR2 YYEKEE (reference sequence). The ends lost 0 bases at V and 6 bases at J; junction bases unmatched: 3. The CDR3 sequence: CASSLALAGGREQYF. The CDR3 DNA reads TGTGCCAGCAGCTTGGCACTAGCGGGAGGGCGCGAGCAGTACTTC.

V usage is TRBV6-1 and J usage is TRBJ2-3; tentative D call: TRBD2 (5 bases). CDR1 and CDR2 (germline): MNHNS, SASEGT. Trimming cost V 2 bases and J 0 bases, with 12 bases left between them. The CDR3 has 16 amino acids. The CDR3 loop reads CASSESPGLSTDTQYF. DNA of the CDR3: TGTGCCAGCAGTGAATCCCCGGGGTTGAGCACAGATACGCAGTATTTT.

This clonotype has a handful of counts. The V gene is TRBV24-1, the J gene TRBJ2-1; TRBD2 agrees at 9 bases. CDR3 length: 15 residues. The ends lost 5 bases at V and 3 bases at J; junction bases unmatched: 4. CDR1 and CDR2 from the germline V gene are KGHDR and SFDVKD. CDR3 loop: CATSALSGGYNEQFF. CDR3 nucleotides: TGTGCCACCAGTGCCCTTAGCGGGGGCTACAATGAGCAGTTCTTC.

This clonotype came up a few times. The rearrangement uses TRBV20-1 and TRBJ1-5; D gene ambiguous. Trimming removed 3 bases at V and 8 bases at J, with 17 bases between. In germline, CDR1 is DFQATT, CDR2 SNEGSKA (reference sequence). The CDR3 sequence is 14 residues long. This CDR3 reads CSASSGLGLEPQHF. The CDR3, as DNA: TGCAGTGCTAGTAGCGGCTTGGGTTTGGAGCCCCAGCATTTT.

J is TRBJ2-6 and V is TRBV7-3, with 11 bases lining up with TRBD1. Germline V gene lookup returns CDR1 SGHTA and CDR2 FQGTGA. This CDR3 has 20 residues. The V gene end was trimmed by 4 bases and the J gene end by 0 bases; junction bases not matched to a gene: 11. The CDR3: CASSSRTGGAPSSGANVLTF. Here the CDR3 DNA reads TGTGCCAGCAGCTCACGGACAGGGGGCGCCCCAAGCTCTGGGGCCAACGTCCTGACTTTC.

This clonotype was observed a few times. This sequence joins TRBV5-1 and TRBJ2-3, with D tentatively TRBD1 (5 bases). The CDR3 length is 14 residues. Trimming shortened V by 2 bases and J by 2 bases, and 9 bases separated the two germline ends. From germline, CDR1 is SGHRS and CDR2 YFSETQ. The CDR3 region is CASSFGRATDTQYF. CDR3 in DNA: TGCGCCAGCAGCTTCGGCAGGGCCACAGATACGCAGTATTTT.

This clonotype was picked up many times. This chain uses TRBV6-5 with TRBJ2-7; 10 bases map to TRBD1. The V gene's germline CDR1 is MNHEY and CDR2 SVGAGI. CDR3 length: 15 residues. The junction had 4 bases not matched to a gene; V was cut back by 2 bases and J by 3 bases. CDR3 sequence: CASSYTGTGDYEQYF. Written as DNA, the CDR3 is TGTGCCAGCAGTTACACCGGGACAGGGGACTACGAGCAGTACTTC.

This clonotype occurred a few times. This sequence joins TRBV6-1 and TRBJ2-7; possibly TRBD1 for D (6 bases). This CDR3 is built from 14 residues. Germline V gives CDR1 MNHNS, CDR2 SASEGT. V was clipped by 2 bases and J by 3 bases, with 11 bases between them. The CDR3 here is CASSELDRYYEQYF. The CDR3 coding sequence is TGTGCCAGCAGTGAATTGGACAGATACTACGAGCAGTACTTC.

The rearrangement links TRBV4-1 to TRBJ2-3; 11 bases match TRBD2. The length of the CDR3 is 15 residues. The V segment lost 5 bases and the J segment 5 bases; nucleotides outside the gene matches: 6. CDR1 and CDR2 from the germline V gene are MGHRA and YSYEKL. The CDR3 spells CASSTSGRGGDTQYF. CDR3 nucleotide sequence: TGCGCCAGCAGCACTAGCGGGAGAGGGGGAGATACGCAGTATTTT.

The J gene is TRBJ2-2, the V gene TRBV24-1, with D possibly being TRBD1 or TRBD2 (6 bases each). Trimming took 3 bases from V and 6 from J, leaving 10 bases between them. The CDR3 runs 14 residues. Germline V gives CDR1 KGHDR, CDR2 SFDVKD. The CDR3 nucleotides read TGTGCCACCAGTGATCAGGGGACTCCCGGGGAGCTGTTTTTT. This sequence encodes CATSDQGTPGELFF.

The chain is built from TRBV29-1 and TRBJ1-2; D not resolved. CDR1 SQVTM and CDR2 ANQGSEA come from the germline V gene. V was clipped by 0 bases and J by 8 bases, with 19 bases between them. The CDR3 has 15 residues. The CDR3 DNA is TGCAGCGTTGAAGATCAAGTTGGCGGCGCAGACGGCTACACCTTC. It codes for CSVEDQVGGADGYTF.

This clonotype was recorded many times. The gene calls are TRBV2 and TRBJ2-7; D gene unclear. The CDR3 has 14 amino acids. V lost 7 bases and J 5 bases, leaving 18 bases between the germline ends. Germline CDR1 is SNHLY and CDR2 is FYNNEI. The CDR3 reads CASTPMTLSDEQYF. The CDR3 DNA sequence: TGTGCCAGCACTCCTATGACACTCTCGGACGAGCAGTACTTC.